The clone carrying this TCR beta chain was seen only a few times. Its antigen remains unidentified. The entry originates in a study of T cell repertoires in cytomegalovirus infection. Study information: CMV infection and matching HLA type were both indicated by public TCR beta signatures. Study-wide results and caveats: Ex vivo responses were dominated by HLA-C-restricted CMV-specific TCR beta clonotypes. Based on cumulative public TCR beta family frequency, carriers of CMV plus the relevant HLA were identified.

TCRdb redid the calling of the reads with MiXCR, one entry per CDR3 protein. The data hold around 250,000 distinct CDR3 sequences, with approximately 17% observed a single time. The germline V gene encodes CDR1 SGHRS and CDR2 YFSETQ. The CDR3 totals 13 residues. Trimming took off 5 bases at V and 2 bases at J, with 11 bases between the two ends. The sequence came from a human donor in good health (CMV status not recorded). Some clones in this sample may be carry-over from other donors' samples. The rearrangement uses TRBV5-1 and TRBJ2-7; possibly TRBD1 for D (6 bases). The sequenced sample was CD8+ T cells from PBMCs. The CDR3 loop is CASRSAGAYEQYF. The CDR3 DNA reads as TGCGCCAGCAGGTCGGCAGGGGCCTACGAGCAGTACTTC.